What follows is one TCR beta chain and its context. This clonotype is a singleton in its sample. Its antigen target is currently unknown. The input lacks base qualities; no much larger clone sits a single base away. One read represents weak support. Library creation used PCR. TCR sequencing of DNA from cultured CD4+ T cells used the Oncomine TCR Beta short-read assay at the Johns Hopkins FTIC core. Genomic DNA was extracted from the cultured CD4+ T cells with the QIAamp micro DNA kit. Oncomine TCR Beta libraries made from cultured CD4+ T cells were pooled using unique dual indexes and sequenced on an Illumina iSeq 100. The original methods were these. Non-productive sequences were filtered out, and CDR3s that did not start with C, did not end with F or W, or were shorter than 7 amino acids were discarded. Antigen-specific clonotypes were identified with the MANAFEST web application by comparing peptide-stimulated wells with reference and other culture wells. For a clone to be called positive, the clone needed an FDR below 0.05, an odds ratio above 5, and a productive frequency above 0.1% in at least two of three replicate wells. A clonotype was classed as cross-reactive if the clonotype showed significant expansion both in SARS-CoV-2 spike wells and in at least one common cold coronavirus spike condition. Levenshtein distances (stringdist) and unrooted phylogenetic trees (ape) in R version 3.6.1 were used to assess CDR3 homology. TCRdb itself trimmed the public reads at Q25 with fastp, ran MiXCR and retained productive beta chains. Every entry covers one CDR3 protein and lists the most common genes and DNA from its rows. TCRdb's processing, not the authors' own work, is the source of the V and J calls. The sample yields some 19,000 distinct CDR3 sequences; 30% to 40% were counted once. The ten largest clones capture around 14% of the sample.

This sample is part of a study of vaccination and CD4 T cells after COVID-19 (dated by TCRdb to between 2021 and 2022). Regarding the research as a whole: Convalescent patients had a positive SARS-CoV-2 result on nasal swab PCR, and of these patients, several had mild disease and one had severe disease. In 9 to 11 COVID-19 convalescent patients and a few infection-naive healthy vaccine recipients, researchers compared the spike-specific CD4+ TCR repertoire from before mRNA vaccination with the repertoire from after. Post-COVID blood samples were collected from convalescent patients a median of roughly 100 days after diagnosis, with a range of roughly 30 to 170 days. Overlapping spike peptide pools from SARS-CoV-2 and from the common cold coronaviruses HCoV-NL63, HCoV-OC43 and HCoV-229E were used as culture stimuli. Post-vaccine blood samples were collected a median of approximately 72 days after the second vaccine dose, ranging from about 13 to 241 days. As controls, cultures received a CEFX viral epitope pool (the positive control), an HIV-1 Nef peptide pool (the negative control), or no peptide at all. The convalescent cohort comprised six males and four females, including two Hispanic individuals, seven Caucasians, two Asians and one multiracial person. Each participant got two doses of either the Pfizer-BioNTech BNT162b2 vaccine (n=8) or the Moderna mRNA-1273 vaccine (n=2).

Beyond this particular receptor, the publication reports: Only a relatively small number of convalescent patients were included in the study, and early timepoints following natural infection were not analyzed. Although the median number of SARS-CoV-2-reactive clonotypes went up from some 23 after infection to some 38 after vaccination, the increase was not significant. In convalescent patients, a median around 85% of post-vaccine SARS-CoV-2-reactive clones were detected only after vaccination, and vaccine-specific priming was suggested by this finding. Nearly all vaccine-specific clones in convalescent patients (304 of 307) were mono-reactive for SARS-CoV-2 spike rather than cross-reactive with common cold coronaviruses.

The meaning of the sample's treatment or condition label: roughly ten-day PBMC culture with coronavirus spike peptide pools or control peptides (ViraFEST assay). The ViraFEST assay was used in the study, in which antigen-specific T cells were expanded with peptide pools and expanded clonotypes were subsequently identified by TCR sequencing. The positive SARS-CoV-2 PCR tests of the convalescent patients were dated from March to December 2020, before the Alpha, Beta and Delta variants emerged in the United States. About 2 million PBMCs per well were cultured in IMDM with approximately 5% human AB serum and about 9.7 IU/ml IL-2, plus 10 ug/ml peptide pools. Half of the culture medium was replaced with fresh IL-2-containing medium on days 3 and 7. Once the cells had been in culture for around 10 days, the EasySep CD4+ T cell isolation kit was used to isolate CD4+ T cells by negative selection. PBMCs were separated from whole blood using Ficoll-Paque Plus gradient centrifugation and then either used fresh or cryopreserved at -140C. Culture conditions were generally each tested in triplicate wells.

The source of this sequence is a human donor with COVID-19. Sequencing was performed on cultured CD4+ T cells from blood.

The DNA sequence is given as TGTGCCAGCAGTCTGCTCCCTTCAGGGAGGAGGCAAGAGACCCAGTACTTC. Translation gives CASSLLPSGRRQETQYF. This receptor chain uses TRBV28 and TRBJ2-5; TRBD2 could be the D gene, as 6 bases match. V lost 5 bases and J lost 2 bases; the stretch between them is 21 bases long. The CDR3 goes from the cysteine to the phenylalanine over 17 residues. Only the CDR3 part of the read is kept: 51 bases, read in frame from the first base. In the germline V gene, CDR1 corresponds to MDHEN and CDR2 to SYDVKM.